Below are 23 T cell receptor beta chains sequenced from a single sample in a study of blood T cell repertoires in COVID-19. The protocol was immunoSEQ multiplex PCR, while the TCRdb copy is restricted to in-frame clones and leaves out a portion. The table shows around 140,000 clones, with roughly 84% occurring only once. Sequencing used peripheral blood. The receptors originated from a woman aged 55-70 years with acute or convalescent COVID-19.

V is TRBV6-5 and J is TRBJ1-2; TRBD1 might be the D (6 bases). CDR1 and CDR2 (germline): MNHEY, SVGAGI. The ends were cut back, 2 bases at V and 2 bases at J, with 15 bases in the middle. The CDR3 consists of 16 residues. The CDR3 DNA sequence: TGTGCCAGCAGTTACGAACCGACAGGACGGAACTATGGCTACACCTTC. Translated: CASSYEPTGRNYGYTF.

V usage is TRBV4-2 and J usage is TRBJ2-2; TRBD1 aligns across 7 bases. Germline CDR1 LGHNA, CDR2 YNFKEQ. CDR3 length: 15 residues. Losses at the gene ends were 3 bases for V and 5 bases for J; bases not matched to a gene: 6. CDR3 region: CASSHPGQRTGELFF. In DNA, the CDR3 is TGTGCCAGCAGCCATCCGGGACAGAGAACCGGGGAGCTGTTTTTT.

This clone was seen only once. The chain is built from TRBV10-2 and TRBJ1-3, with 8 bases fitting TRBD1. The CDR3 runs 16 residues. Germline V gene sequence: CDR1 WSHSY, CDR2 SAAADI. Trimming at V came to 3 bases and at J to 2 bases, leaving 6 bases not matched to a gene. The CDR3, as DNA: TGCGCCAGCAGTGACTTCCGGACAGGGACTGGAAACACCATATATTTT. Residues: CASSDFRTGTGNTIYF.

This sequence joins TRBV19 and TRBJ1-6; the match to TRBD1 covers 7 bases. J gave up 7 bases and V 1 base, and 4 bases lay outside the gene matches. The CDR3 covers 15 residues. Germline assignment: CDR1 LNHDA and CDR2 SQIVND (reference sequence). The CDR3 here is CASSIGSRGNSPLHF. Written as DNA, the CDR3 is TGTGCCAGTAGTATAGGAAGCAGGGGGAATTCACCCCTCCACTTT.

This clone was seen a few times. The rearrangement uses TRBV7-9 and TRBJ2-1; 9 bases fit TRBD2. V dropped 5 bases and J dropped 6; count of bases not matched to a gene: 11. Germline V gene lookup returns CDR1 SEHNR and CDR2 FQNEAQ (reference sequence). This CDR3 has 16 residues. The CDR3 DNA is TGTGCCAGCAGCGAGCTAGCGGGGCCCGCCGGCAATGAGCAGTTCTTC. The encoded protein is CASSELAGPAGNEQFF. The full variable domain, its missing parts supplied by reference TRBV7-9 and TRBJ2-1, is DTGVSQNPRHKITKRGQNVTFRCDPISEHNRLYWYRQTLGQGPEFLTYFQNEAQLEKSRLLSDRFSAERPKGSFSTLEIQRTEQGDSAMYLCASSELAGPAGNEQFFGPGTRLTVL.

The rearrangement links TRBV4-2 to TRBJ2-5; 12 bases are a match to TRBD2. This CDR3 has 16 residues. Germline assignment: CDR1 LGHNA and CDR2 YNFKEQ. V lost 1 base, J lost 6 bases, and 6 bases stayed unmatched. The CDR3 coding sequence is TGTGCCAGCAGCCAAGCCGGGACTAGCGGGCGAAAGACCCAGTACTTC. This encodes CASSQAGTSGRKTQYF.

The CDR3 nucleotides read TGTGCCAGTAGTTCCGCATACCGCGATTACAATGAGCAGTTCTTC. This encodes CASSSAYRDYNEQFF. The V and J genes are TRBV19 and TRBJ2-1; D is unclear. Germline V gene sequence: CDR1 LNHDA, CDR2 SQIVND (reference sequence). CDR3 length: 15 residues. With 5 bases removed from V and 4 bases from J, the gap between germline ends came to 15 bases.

The V and J genes are TRBV19 and TRBJ1-1; D is undetermined. This CDR3 is 16 amino acids long. CDR1 is LNHDA, CDR2 SQIVND, per germline (reference sequence). V lost 5 bases and J 3 bases, leaving 19 bases between the germline ends. DNA of the CDR3: TGTGCCAGTAGTGGAGGCAGAAGGGTCGGGGACACTGAAGCTTTCTTT. Its protein is CASSGGRRVGDTEAFF.

The rearrangement links TRBV3-1 (or the pseudogene TRBV3-2) to TRBJ2-7; D unclear. In germline, CDR1 is LGHDT, CDR2 YNNKEL (reference sequence). Trimming left V 0 bases short and J 1 base short, with 10 bases between. The CDR3 runs to 15 residues. CDR3 sequence: CASSQDGPLSYEQYF. DNA of the CDR3: TGTGCCAGCAGCCAAGATGGGCCTCTGTCCTACGAGCAGTACTTC.

The rearrangement joins TRBV30 to TRBJ1-5, with D uncertain. This CDR3 spans 16 amino acids. V was pared by 3 bases and J by 0 bases, with 15 bases between. The germline V gene has CDR1 GTSNPN and CDR2 SVGIG (reference sequence). In DNA, the CDR3 is TGTGCCTGGAGCGAAAGTCCGGGAAGTAGCAATCAGCCCCAGCATTTT. This sequence encodes CAWSESPGSSNQPQHF. The full variable domain, its missing parts supplied by reference TRBV30 and TRBJ1-5, is SQTIHQWPATLVQPVGSPLSLECTVEGTSNPNLYWYRQAAGRGLQLLFYSVGIGQISSEVPQNLSASRPQDRQFILSSKKLLLSDSGFYLCAWSESPGSSNQPQHFGDGTRLSIL.

This chain connects TRBV11-3 to TRBJ2-5; 7 bases match TRBD2. The CDR3 covers 16 residues. Germline loops: CDR1 SGHNT, CDR2 YENEEA. V trimming: 0 bases; J trimming: 2 bases; junction bases outside the gene matches: 6. The CDR3 nucleotides are TGTGCCAGCAGCTTAGATTTGGCGGGGGAGCAAGAGACCCAGTACTTC. This codes for CASSLDLAGEQETQYF.

This chain uses TRBV5-4 with TRBJ2-1; D may be TRBD2 (5 bases). The V gene's germline CDR1 is SGHNT and CDR2 YYREEE (reference sequence). The CDR3 is made up of 14 amino acids. V lost 6 bases and J 2 bases, leaving 12 bases between the germline ends. The CDR3 spells CASTLLGAYNEQFF. CDR3 sequence (DNA): TGTGCCAGCACCCTACTGGGAGCCTACAATGAGCAGTTCTTC.

The CDR3 nucleotides are TGTGCCTGGAGTGTACGGAGGGAGGAAAAACTGTTTTTT. Its translation is CAWSVRREEKLFF. The chain is built from TRBV30 and TRBJ1-4, with D unclear. This CDR3 is built from 13 residues. The V end was cut by 0 bases, the J end by 8 bases, with 10 bases between. Germline loops: CDR1 GTSNPN, CDR2 SVGIG (reference sequence).

The chain joins TRBV12-5 to TRBJ2-5; 13 bases map to TRBD2. V was pared by 3 bases and J by 5 bases, with 6 bases of the junction left unmatched. The CDR3 runs to 16 residues. Germline V gives CDR1 LGHNT, CDR2 FRNRAP. CDR3 in DNA: TGTGCTAGTGGTTTATCGACTAGCGGGGGGCGCGAGACCCAGTACTTC. Residues: CASGLSTSGGRETQYF.

The rearrangement links TRBV5-1 to TRBJ1-1, with 9 nucleotides matching TRBD1. This CDR3 comprises 14 residues. The junction had 6 bases not matched to a gene; V was cut back by 4 bases and J by 5 bases. In germline, CDR1 is SGHRS, CDR2 YFSETQ. CDR3 sequence: CASSRRTGDTEAFF. CDR3 nucleotides: TGCGCCAGCAGCCGGAGGACAGGGGATACTGAAGCTTTCTTT.

The chain joins TRBV4-2 to TRBJ2-5, with D possibly TRBD2 on 7 matching bases. The CDR3 covers 17 residues. In germline, CDR1 is LGHNA, CDR2 YNFKEQ. V lost 1 base to trimming and J lost 4 bases, with 19 bases between them. The CDR3 loop is CASSQALGGGARETQYF. CDR3 in DNA: TGTGCCAGCAGCCAAGCCCTTGGAGGGGGGGCACGAGAGACCCAGTACTTC.

The V gene is TRBV4-1, the J gene TRBJ1-5; TRBD1 is a possible D gene (5 bases). From germline, CDR1 is MGHRA and CDR2 YSYEKL. The CDR3 has 17 residues. V lost 0 bases and J 3 bases, leaving 15 bases between the germline ends. CDR3 DNA sequence: TGCGCCAGCAGCCAAGAGGGGGGTATGTGGGACAATCAGCCCCAGCATTTT. Its translation is CASSQEGGMWDNQPQHF.

This clone was recorded at least ten times. The chain couples TRBV7-6 to TRBJ2-1; D not resolved. The CDR3 runs to 16 residues. V was shortened by 4 bases and J by 0 bases, with 13 bases between the two germline ends. Germline V gives CDR1 SGHVS, CDR2 FNYEAQ. The CDR3, as DNA: TGTGCCAGCAGCTCCTCTCCCACGAGCTCCTACAATGAGCAGTTCTTC. Protein: CASSSSPTSSYNEQFF.

The chain has TRBV11-2 and TRBJ2-2; TRBD2 agrees at 9 bases. Unmatched junction bases numbered 1, after V lost 1 base and J lost 4 bases. Germline assignment: CDR1 SGHAT and CDR2 FQNNGV. The CDR3 sequence is 15 residues long. The DNA for the CDR3 is TGTGCCAGCAGCTTAGGCGGGGGGGCCACCGGGGAGCTGTTTTTT. Translated, it gives CASSLGGGATGELFF.

The genes are TRBV9 and TRBJ2-2, with D perhaps matching TRBD1 (6 bases). V lost 2 bases to trimming and J lost 2 bases, with 10 bases between them. The CDR3 contains 15 residues. In germline, CDR1 is SGDLS, CDR2 YYNGEE. CDR3 amino acids: CASSVRDKNTGELFF. CDR3 coding DNA: TGTGCCAGCAGCGTCCGGGACAAAAACACCGGGGAGCTGTTTTTT.

V gene TRBV3-1 (or the pseudogene TRBV3-2) combines with J gene TRBJ1-3; 8 nucleotides line up with TRBD1. V lost 0 bases, J lost 4 bases, and 8 bases stayed unmatched. This CDR3 has 17 amino acids. Germline assignment: CDR1 LGHDT and CDR2 YNNKEL (reference sequence). The DNA for the CDR3 is TGTGCCAGCAGCCAAGAAGTCCTGGCAGGGGGCGGAAACACCATATATTTT. Encoded protein: CASSQEVLAGGGNTIYF.

The chain joins TRBV28 to TRBJ1-1, with D perhaps matching TRBD1 (6 bases). V was shortened by 10 bases and J by 5 bases, with 17 bases between the two germline ends. The germline V gene has CDR1 MDHEN and CDR2 SYDVKM. The CDR3 sequence is 13 residues long. CDR3 protein: CATNGFRGTEAFF. CDR3 bases: TGTGCCACCAATGGGTTTAGGGGGACTGAAGCTTTCTTT.

V gene TRBV28 combines with J gene TRBJ1-4; the match to TRBD1 covers 11 bases. This CDR3 is built from 18 residues. V shed 5 bases, J shed 7 bases, and the junction held 15 bases outside the gene matches. From germline, CDR1 is MDHEN and CDR2 SYDVKM. DNA of the CDR3: TGTGCCAGCAGTACCAATCGGGACAGGGGGTACCAAGCTGAAAAACTGTTTTTT. Its translation is CASSTNRDRGYQAEKLFF.